The 20 T cell receptor beta chains in this list originate from one sample, sequenced in a study of tumor-infiltrating lymphocytes in primary liver carcinoma. The authors made TCR beta cDNA from 500 ng total RNA with a constant-region primer. Slightly modified ARM-PCR served as the procedure for the TCR beta libraries. These libraries came from three rounds of nested multiplex PCR. Both of the initial two PCR rounds ran for approximately 10 cycles and employed TRBV1-TRBV30 forward primers alongside a C-beta reverse primer. One entry per CDR3 protein, called by TCRdb with MiXCR from the multiplex PCR reads. The data contain about 210,000 distinct CDR3 sequences, less than 75% of them singletons. The researchers obtained blood RNA from unsorted whole blood and also extracted germline DNA. What was sequenced was peripheral blood. Receptors originate from a woman aged 55-69 years with primary liver carcinoma and hepatitis B virus infection.

A word on this clonotype: A much larger clone is a single base away; this may be a read error. The rearrangement links TRBV29-1 to TRBJ2-3; maybe TRBD2 (6 bases). Germline V gene lookup returns CDR1 SQVTM and CDR2 ANQGSEA. The CDR3 is 13 amino acids. V lost 4 bases and J 7 bases, leaving 15 bases between the germline ends. The CDR3 sequence is CSVGPGGVYTQYF. CDR3 sequence (DNA): TGCAGCGTTGGGCCGGGCGGGGTGTATACGCAGTATTTT.

V and J are TRBV12-3 or TRBV12-4 and TRBJ1-1; D gene ambiguous. The CDR3 contains 14 residues. Trimming left V 6 bases short and J 5 bases short, with 16 bases between. CDR3 loop: CASRGAGRGTEAFF. The DNA of the CDR3 is TGTGCCAGCAGGGGAGCGGGGAGAGGTACTGAAGCTTTCTTT.

The J gene is TRBJ2-7, the V gene TRBV2; D unresolved. Trimming stripped 2 bases from V and 9 bases from J, with 8 bases between. This CDR3 spans 11 amino acids. The germline V gene has CDR1 SNHLY and CDR2 FYNNEI. This CDR3 reads CASSENGAQYF. In DNA form, the CDR3 reads TGTGCCAGCAGTGAAAACGGAGCGCAGTACTTC. Complete variable domain (other parts from reference TRBV2 and TRBJ2-7): EPEVTQTPSHQVTQMGQEVILRCVPISNHLYFYWYRQILGQKVEFLVSFYNNEISEKSEIFDDQFSVERPDGSNFTLKIRSTKLEDSAMYFCASSENGAQYFGPGTRLTVT.

Turning to this clonotype: Being one base from a much bigger clone, this may be a read error. The chain joins TRBV4-1 to TRBJ1-2; D is unresolved. Germline V gene data show CDR1 as MGHRA and CDR2 as YSYEKL. The CDR3 is 15 amino acids. CDR3 bases: TGCGCCAGCAGCCAAGAAGGCCGACGAGACTATGACTACACCTTC. This gives the protein CASSQEGRRDYDYTF.

This clonotype was observed a single time. The germline gene is not matched at one end of the junction; a read error may be the cause. The CDR3 loop is CVSSYSTETGSYNEQFF. CDR3 DNA: TGTGTCAGCAGTTACTCGACGGAGACAGGCTCCTACAATGAGCAGTTCTTC. The chain has TRBV6-5 and TRBJ2-1; TRBD1 is a possible D gene (6 bases). The CDR3 spans 17 residues. The germline V gene has CDR1 MNHEY and CDR2 SVGAGI.

A word on this clonotype: A much larger clone is a single base away; this may be a read error. V is TRBV6-1 and J is TRBJ2-5; TRBD2 matches 7 bases. Per the germline V gene, CDR1 is MNHNS and CDR2 is SASEGT. The CDR3 is made up of 14 amino acids. The DNA for the CDR3 is TGTGCCGGCAGTGTACTAGCGCCGAAAGAGACCCAGTACTTC. Translating gives CAGSVLAPKETQYF.

This clonotype was seen many times. This rearrangement joins TRBV12-3 or TRBV12-4 to TRBJ1-5; D ambiguous. CDR3 length equals 12 residues. V shed 6 bases and J shed 11 bases, with 14 bases lying between them. DNA for the CDR3: TGTGCCAGCAGCCTCTCACCTGGGGCCCAGCATTTT. Translation: CASSLSPGAQHF.

Turning to this clonotype: Relative to the germline gene, one junction end is altered; a read error may explain this. The CDR3 sequence: CASSKGQGTQYF. CDR3 coding DNA: TGTGCCAGCAGTAAAGGTCAAGGGACCCAGTACTTC. The rearrangement joins TRBV28 to TRBJ2-5; D unresolved. The CDR3 is made up of 12 amino acids. Per germline, CDR1 MDHEN and CDR2 SYDVKM.

In regard to this clonotype: This may be a read error: a much more frequent sequence differs by one nucleotide. The V gene is TRBV6-2 or TRBV6-3, the J gene TRBJ2-1; tentatively, D is TRBD1 (5 bases). CDR3 length equals 17 residues. Germline lookup yields CDR1 MNHEY and CDR2 SVGEGT. For the CDR3, the DNA is TGTGCCATCAGTCCGGGTGTGGGGCTCACCTCCTACAATGAGCAGTTCTTC. Residues: CAISPGVGLTSYNEQFF.

The V and J genes are TRBV28 and TRBJ1-2; D gene uncertain. V lost 3 bases to trimming and J lost 8 bases, with 10 bases between them. This CDR3 has 12 residues. In germline, CDR1 is MDHEN, CDR2 SYDVKM. CDR3: CASSFTSGGYTF. The CDR3 nucleotides read TGTGCCAGCAGTTTCACCAGCGGAGGCTACACCTTC.

As concerns this clonotype: Since a much larger clone is just one base distant, this may be a read error. The chain combines TRBV4-1 with TRBJ2-1; D is unresolved. CDR1 and CDR2 from the germline V gene are MGHRA and YSYEKL. The CDR3 is 11 residues long. The CDR3, as DNA: TGCGCCAGCAGACAAGTCGACGAGCAGTTCTTC. As protein: CASRQVDEQFF.

This clonotype occurred a few times. The chain recombines TRBV2 with TRBJ1-1; a weak D match, TRBD1 (5 bases). The CDR3 is 15 residues long. V shed 11 bases and J shed 0 bases, with 19 bases lying between them. Germline assignment: CDR1 SNHLY and CDR2 FYNNEI. CDR3 in amino acids: CASLGGGGLNTEAFF. CDR3 nucleotide sequence: TGTGCCTCCCTTGGCGGGGGAGGGTTGAACACTGAAGCTTTCTTT.

A note on this clonotype: The junction departs from the called germline gene at one end, perhaps through a read error. The gene calls are TRBV11-2 and TRBJ2-1; the D gene is possibly TRBD2 (6 bases). Looked up from germline, CDR1 is SGHAT and CDR2 is FQNNGV. This CDR3 contains 17 residues. The CDR3 DNA reads as TGTGCCAGCAGTGACGGAACGGGGGTCAGGTCGGCCAATGACCAGTTCTTC. It translates to CASSDGTGVRSANDQFF.

About this clonotype: This may be a read error: a much more frequent sequence differs by one nucleotide. The chain joins TRBV4-1 to TRBJ2-4; possible D gene TRBD2, 6 bases. Germline V gene data show CDR1 as MGHRA and CDR2 as YSYEKL. The CDR3 totals 16 residues. CDR3 bases: TGCGCCTGCAGCCAAGGAGTACGGGGGGCCAAAAACATTCAGTACTTC. It encodes CACSQGVRGAKNIQYF.

In this sample, this clonotype turned up many times. V gene TRBV4-1 combines with J gene TRBJ1-4; possibly TRBD1 for D (6 bases). The germline V and J ends were trimmed by 0 bases and 8 bases, with 16 bases remaining between them. The germline V gene has CDR1 MGHRA and CDR2 YSYEKL. The CDR3 is 16 amino acids. CDR3 sequence (DNA): TGCGCCAGCAGCCAAGATCCCTGGGGGCCGGGAGAAAAACTGTTTTTT. Translation gives CASSQDPWGPGEKLFF.

This clonotype was observed at least ten times. The chain joins TRBV13 to TRBJ2-4; 9 bases fit TRBD2. Looked up from germline, CDR1 is PRHDT and CDR2 is FYEKMQ (reference sequence). J lost 1 base, V lost 2 bases, and 12 bases had no gene match. This CDR3 contains 19 residues. CDR3 in DNA: TGTGCCAGCAGCTTATTGGGTGCTAGCGGGATAGGGGCCAAAAACATTCAGTACTTC. It codes for CASSLLGASGIGAKNIQYF. The full variable domain, in which reference TRBV13 and TRBJ2-4 provide the parts outside the CDR3, is AAGVIQSPRHLIKEKRETATLKCYPIPRHDTVYWYQQGPGQDPQFLISFYEKMQSDKGSIPDRFSAQQFSDYHSELNMSSLELGDSALYFCASSLLGASGIGAKNIQYFGAGTRLSVL.

This clonotype was picked up many times. The V gene is TRBV6-1, the J gene TRBJ1-4; D is possibly TRBD1 (5 bases). The CDR3 consists of 12 residues. With 6 bases removed from V and 8 bases from J, the gap between germline ends came to 10 bases. The germline V gene has CDR1 MNHNS and CDR2 SASEGT. The CDR3: CASRATGEKLFF. DNA for the CDR3: TGTGCCAGCAGGGCCACAGGCGAAAAACTGTTTTTT.

The chain employs TRBV11-1 and TRBJ2-7; 7 positions agree with TRBD1. The CDR3 runs to 14 residues. Germline V CDR1 and CDR2: SGHAT, FQDESV (reference sequence). J lost 3 bases, V lost 5 bases, and 7 bases had no gene match. The CDR3 region is CASSPGTDGYEQYF. CDR3 bases: TGTGCCAGCAGCCCTGGGACAGATGGCTACGAGCAGTACTTC.

Concerning this clonotype itself: An end of the junction does not agree with germline; a read error may underlie this. V usage is TRBV5-1 and J usage is TRBJ2-5; D call uncertain. CDR1 is SGHRS, CDR2 YFSETQ, per germline. This CDR3 comprises 14 residues. The CDR3 sequence is CASSLGRIQEAQYF. The CDR3 coding sequence is TGCGCCAGCAGCTTAGGGCGGATCCAAGAGGCCCAGTACTTC.

V usage is TRBV27 and J usage is TRBJ2-7; D ambiguous. V lost 2 bases and J 2 bases, leaving 19 bases between the germline ends. This CDR3 is 17 amino acids long. Germline CDR1 MNHEY, CDR2 SMNVEV (reference sequence). The chain's CDR3 is CASSLRSLHSGAYEQYF. The CDR3, as DNA: TGTGCCAGCAGTTTAAGGTCCCTGCACAGTGGCGCCTACGAGCAGTACTTC.